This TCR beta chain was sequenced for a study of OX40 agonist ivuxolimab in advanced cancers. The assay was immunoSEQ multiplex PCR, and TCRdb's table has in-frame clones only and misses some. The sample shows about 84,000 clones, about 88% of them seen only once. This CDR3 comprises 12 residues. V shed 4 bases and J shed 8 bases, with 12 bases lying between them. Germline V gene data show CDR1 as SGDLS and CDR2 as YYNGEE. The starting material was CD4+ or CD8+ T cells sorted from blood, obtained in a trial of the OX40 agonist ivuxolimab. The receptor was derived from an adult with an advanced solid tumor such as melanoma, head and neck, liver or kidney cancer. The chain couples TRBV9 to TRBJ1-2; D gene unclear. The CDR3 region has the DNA TGTGCCAGCAGCACGACCACTGAGGGCTACACCTTC. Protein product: CASSTTTEGYTF.